The T cell receptor beta chain described here comes from a study of blood T cell repertoires in COVID-19. Study information: COVID-19 samples, acute and convalescent, were from the United States, Italy and Spain. From T cells, B-cell-depleted T cells, or PBMCs came the material, which was cDNA or gDNA.

This clone was picked up a small number of times. J was trimmed by 6 bases and V by 5 bases; bases with no gene match: 5. The CDR3 extends over 13 amino acids. CDR1 is SGHAT, CDR2 FQNNGV, per germline. Assay: immunoSEQ multiplex PCR; the TCRdb copy retains only in-frame clones and omits some. The repertoire holds 200,000 to 250,000 clones, with about 81% as singletons. Recovered Cohort 3 donors showed two negative PCRs, clearance, or symptom resolution. The chain recombines TRBV11-2 with TRBJ2-7; 9 bases line up with TRBD1. This clonotype was obtained from a man aged 35 to 55 who had recovered from COVID-19. The specimen sequenced was PBMCs or T cells enriched from blood (not recorded which). The DNA for the CDR3 is TGTGCCAGCAGCCCAAACAGGGGGCGCGAGCAGTACTTC. Amino acids: CASSPNRGREQYF.